The 29 T cell receptor beta chains presented below share a single source sample, sequenced in a study of identifying expanded T cells in peripheral blood. Generated by immunoSEQ multiplex PCR, the TCRdb table keeps only in-frame clones and is missing some. The table shows 84,000 or so clones, with 85% to 90% occurring only once. Material: blood. The receptors stem from a person aged 18 to 70 in good health.

The rearrangement uses TRBV6-1 and TRBJ1-1; TRBD1 matches 7 bases. CDR3 size: 11 residues. V shed 3 bases and J 11 bases; nucleotides not matched to a gene: 3. CDR1 is MNHNS, CDR2 SASEGT, per germline. CDR3 in amino acids: CASSEDRRAFF. As DNA, the CDR3 is TGTGCCAGCAGTGAGGACAGGAGGGCTTTCTTT.

The gene calls are TRBV11-2 and TRBJ2-7; weak D call: TRBD2 (5 bases). Trimming removed 2 bases at V and 6 bases at J, with 20 bases between. Germline CDR1 SGHAT, CDR2 FQNNGV. The CDR3 loop spans 16 amino acids. As DNA, the CDR3 is TGTGCCAGCAGCTTACTACCCGCGGCGGGCAGTAGCGAGCAGTACTTC. Its protein product is CASSLLPAAGSSEQYF.

CDR3 DNA sequence: TGTGCCAGCTCACCAGGGTTCAGCTACACCTTC. This translates into CASSPGFSYTF. The chain uses TRBV18 and TRBJ1-2, with D uncertain. The CDR3 sequence is 11 residues long. Germline-derived CDR1 and CDR2 are KGHSH and LQKENI. The V and J ends lost 2 bases and 9 bases respectively, with 7 bases between them.

The chain links TRBV6-6 to TRBJ2-1; D call uncertain. CDR3 length equals 14 residues. Looked up from germline, CDR1 is MNHNY and CDR2 is SVGAGI (reference sequence). Trimming pared 3 bases from V and 8 bases from J, leaving 14 bases between. The CDR3 DNA sequence: TGTGCCAGCAGTTATGCGCTACGAGTGGATGAGCAGTTCTTC. Encoded protein: CASSYALRVDEQFF.

The DNA for the CDR3 is TGTGCCAGCAGCCCGGACAGGGTGGGCTACGAGCAGTACTTC. Translated, it gives CASSPDRVGYEQYF. This sequence joins TRBV5-4 and TRBJ2-7; 8 nucleotides line up with TRBD1. This CDR3 region has 14 residues. V shed 4 bases, J shed 3 bases, and the junction held 6 bases outside the gene matches. Per germline, CDR1 SGHNT and CDR2 YYREEE (reference sequence).

This chain connects TRBV7-9 to TRBJ1-6; D is perhaps TRBD1 (5 bases). CDR1 and CDR2 from the germline V gene are SEHNR and FQNEAQ (reference sequence). V was pared by 5 bases and J by 11 bases, with 19 bases between. There are 15 residues in the CDR3. The DNA for the CDR3 is TGTGCCAGCAGCAATCCCGGGACCTTTGGGGCACCCCTCCACTTT. Translation: CASSNPGTFGAPLHF. Based on the CDR3 plus reference TRBV7-9 and TRBJ1-6, the full variable domain is DTGVSQNPRHKITKRGQNVTFRCDPISEHNRLYWYRQTLGQGPEFLTYFQNEAQLEKSRLLSDRFSAERPKGSFSTLEIQRTEQGDSAMYLCASSNPGTFGAPLHFGNGTRLTVT.

The gene calls are TRBV5-1 and TRBJ1-4; unclear D gene. Germline V gene lookup returns CDR1 SGHRS and CDR2 YFSETQ. V shed 1 base and J shed 0 bases, with 7 bases lying between them. This CDR3 is 15 amino acids long. The CDR3 region has the DNA TGCGCCAGCAGCTTGATGGCCGCAACTAATGAAAAACTGTTTTTT. It is translated as CASSLMAATNEKLFF.

The rearrangement uses TRBV29-1 and TRBJ2-1; D possibly corresponds to TRBD1 (5 bases). Germline-derived CDR1 and CDR2 are SQVTM and ANQGSEA. The CDR3 has 15 residues. The ends were cut back, 3 bases at V and 0 bases at J, with 12 bases in the middle. The chain's CDR3 is CSVDRNRPSYNEQFF. The CDR3, as DNA: TGCAGCGTTGATAGGAACAGGCCCTCCTACAATGAGCAGTTCTTC.

This clone was found once. Other DNA sequences within the sample encode an identical CDR3. Written as DNA, the CDR3 is TGTGCCAGCAGCTTGGGTGGCACAGATACGCAGTATTTT. It codes for CASSLGGTDTQYF. This chain connects TRBV5-5 to TRBJ2-3, with D unresolved. V shed 0 bases and J shed 1 base, with 3 bases lying between them. The CDR3 spans 13 residues. Looked up from germline, CDR1 is SGHKS and CDR2 is YYEKEE (reference sequence).

This chain uses TRBV19 with TRBJ2-2, with 7 bases fitting TRBD1. The J segment lost 3 bases and the V segment lost 5 bases, leaving 6 bases of the junction unmatched. Germline-derived CDR1 and CDR2 are LNHDA and SQIVND (reference sequence). The CDR3 is 15 amino acids. The CDR3: CASSPRDSYTGELFF. CDR3 nucleotides: TGTGCCAGTAGTCCAAGGGACAGTTACACCGGGGAGCTGTTTTTT.

J is TRBJ1-1 and V is TRBV5-1; perhaps TRBD1 as D (6 bases). The CDR3 is made up of 14 amino acids. Germline CDR1 and CDR2: SGHRS and YFSETQ. Trimming took 5 bases from V and 4 from J, leaving 15 bases between them. The CDR3 protein is CASSPQGRGTEAFF. The CDR3, as DNA: TGCGCCAGCAGTCCGCAGGGCAGGGGCACTGAAGCTTTCTTT.

The V gene is TRBV5-4, the J gene TRBJ2-3, with 9 bases lining up with TRBD2. Germline V gene sequence: CDR1 SGHNT, CDR2 YYREEE (reference sequence). Trimming at V came to 0 bases and at J to 2 bases, leaving 1 base not matched to a gene. The CDR3 extends over 15 amino acids. Written as DNA, the CDR3 is TGTGCCAGCAGCTTGGGCGGGGGGGACACAGATACGCAGTATTTT. This codes for CASSLGGGDTDTQYF.

This chain connects TRBV18 to TRBJ1-6, with TRBD1 matching 7 bases. V was pared by 3 bases and J by 10 bases, with 6 bases of the junction left unmatched. Germline V gene lookup returns CDR1 KGHSH and CDR2 LQKENI. This CDR3 region has 14 residues. The CDR3 DNA is TGTGCCAGCTCACCCGGGGAAGGGGGCTCACCCCTCCACTTT. Residues: CASSPGEGGSPLHF.

J is TRBJ2-3 and V is TRBV5-1; D remains ambiguous. Trimming removed 0 bases at V and 5 bases at J, with 4 bases between. The CDR3 totals 12 residues. Germline CDR1 reads SGHRS; CDR2 reads YFSETQ. The CDR3 region is CASSLEGDTQYF. The DNA of the CDR3 is TGCGCCAGCAGCTTGGAAGGAGATACGCAGTATTTT.

The chain uses TRBV30 and TRBJ1-2; D is undetermined. Germline V gives CDR1 GTSNPN, CDR2 SVGIG (reference sequence). The CDR3 is 15 amino acids. The V gene lost 3 bases and the J gene lost 3 bases, with 17 bases spanning the gap. The CDR3: CAWRDRRVQDYGYTF. CDR3 in DNA: TGTGCCTGGAGGGACCGTAGGGTCCAGGACTATGGCTACACCTTC.

This clone was picked up one time. The chain has TRBV7-9 and TRBJ2-1; 7 bases map to TRBD2. CDR3 length: 16 residues. The germline V gene encodes CDR1 SEHNR and CDR2 FQNEAQ (reference sequence). V dropped 5 bases and J dropped 2; count of bases not matched to a gene: 9. Written as DNA, the CDR3 is TGTGCCAGCAGCAGAAGCGGGGTCGGAACCTACAATGAGCAGTTCTTC. Protein sequence: CASSRSGVGTYNEQFF.

V usage is TRBV4-3 and J usage is TRBJ2-2; 11 positions agree with TRBD2. The CDR3 spans 16 residues. J was trimmed by 4 bases and V by 4 bases; bases with no gene match: 5. In germline, CDR1 is LGHNA, CDR2 YSLEER. For the CDR3, the DNA is TGCGCCAGCAGCCCGGGGACTAGCGGCCGCACCGGGGAGCTGTTTTTT. Amino acid sequence: CASSPGTSGRTGELFF.

This chain links TRBV6-6 with TRBJ2-7; tentative D call: TRBD1 (6 bases). V was cut by 5 bases and J by 2 bases, with 7 bases left in between. This CDR3 is 12 amino acids long. Germline CDR1 is MNHNY and CDR2 is SVGAGI (reference sequence). The CDR3 DNA reads as TGTGCCAGCAGTGGACAGACCTACGAGCAGTACTTC. It translates to CASSGQTYEQYF.

The gene calls are TRBV7-3 and TRBJ2-3; the D call may be TRBD1 or TRBD2 (5 bases each). The CDR3 spans 16 residues. V lost 3 bases and J 1 base, leaving 14 bases between the germline ends. Looked up from germline, CDR1 is SGHTA and CDR2 is FQGTGA. The CDR3 region is CASSFMGVDGTDTQYF. DNA for the CDR3: TGTGCCAGCAGCTTCATGGGGGTGGATGGCACAGATACGCAGTATTTT.

The chain combines TRBV9 with TRBJ2-7; TRBD2 matches 8 bases. The CDR3 sequence is 16 residues long. J lost 0 bases, V lost 3 bases, and 8 bases had no gene match. CDR1 is SGDLS and CDR2 is YYNGEE in the germline V gene. The CDR3 DNA reads TGTGCCAGCAGCGGAGTAGCGGGATCGAGCTCCTACGAGCAGTACTTC. Its translation is CASSGVAGSSSYEQYF. Supplemented by reference TRBV9 and TRBJ2-7, the full variable domain reads DSGVTQTPKHLITATGQRVTLRCSPRSGDLSVYWYQQSLDQGLQFLIQYYNGEERAKGNILERFSAQQFPDLHSELNLSSLELGDSALYFCASSGVAGSSSYEQYFGPGTRLTVT.

The chain carries TRBV4-1 and TRBJ1-6, with D tentatively TRBD1 (5 bases). Germline V gene sequence: CDR1 MGHRA, CDR2 YSYEKL. CDR3 length: 18 amino acids. Trimming removed 6 bases from V and 7 bases from J, with 25 bases in between. CDR3 loop: CASRGASGRTEANSPLHF. CDR3 sequence (DNA): TGCGCCAGCAGGGGAGCGTCAGGGAGGACCGAGGCGAATTCACCCCTCCACTTT.

The chain has TRBV30 and TRBJ1-6; possibly TRBD1 for D (5 bases). Between the trimmed V and J ends, which lost 3 bases and 6 bases, there was a span of 9 bases. Per germline, CDR1 GTSNPN and CDR2 SVGIG (reference sequence). The CDR3 is 13 amino acids. The CDR3 sequence: CAWRGTANSPLHF. The CDR3 coding sequence is TGTGCCTGGAGAGGGACTGCTAATTCACCCCTCCACTTT.

Relative to its sample, this clone is medium-sized. V gene TRBV6-4 combines with J gene TRBJ2-3, with TRBD1 as a possible D gene (5 bases). V shed 3 bases and J shed 9 bases, with 13 bases lying between them. CDR1 and CDR2 (germline): MRHNA, SNTAGT. The CDR3 runs 13 residues. The chain's CDR3 is CASSEVVQDTQYF. CDR3 DNA sequence: TGTGCCAGCAGTGAAGTAGTACAGGACACGCAGTATTTT.

This clone was counted a single time. The chain combines TRBV9 with TRBJ2-5; TRBD2 agrees at 10 bases. Germline V CDR1 and CDR2: SGDLS, YYNGEE. The CDR3 sequence is 15 residues long. J was trimmed by 4 bases and V by 4 bases; bases with no gene match: 7. CDR3 protein: CASSFGLAGVETQYF. The CDR3 coding sequence is TGTGCCAGCAGCTTCGGGCTAGCGGGGGTAGAGACCCAGTACTTC.

The chain recombines TRBV9 with TRBJ1-3, with TRBD1 matching over 7 bases. This CDR3 comprises 14 residues. The ends lost 3 bases at V and 2 bases at J; junction bases unmatched: 2. From germline, CDR1 is SGDLS and CDR2 YYNGEE. This CDR3 reads CASSEDRAGNTIYF. CDR3 DNA: TGTGCCAGCAGCGAAGACAGGGCTGGAAACACCATATATTTT.

This clone has just a few counts. The J gene is TRBJ1-6, the V gene TRBV2; TRBD1 is a possible D gene (5 bases). The CDR3 extends over 15 amino acids. V was cut by 0 bases and J by 12 bases, with 15 bases left in between. Germline V gene data show CDR1 as SNHLY and CDR2 as FYNNEI. CDR3 DNA: TGTGCCAGCAGTGAAGCCAATCCTGGGGGTAAACCCCTCCACTTT. Protein: CASSEANPGGKPLHF. Full variable domain (remainder filled in from reference TRBV2 and TRBJ1-6): EPEVTQTPSHQVTQMGQEVILRCVPISNHLYFYWYRQILGQKVEFLVSFYNNEISEKSEIFDDQFSVERPDGSNFTLKIRSTKLEDSAMYFCASSEANPGGKPLHFGNGTRLTVT.

V usage is TRBV14 and J usage is TRBJ1-6; the D gene is possibly TRBD1 (5 bases). The CDR3 is made up of 19 amino acids. Between the trimmed V and J ends, which lost 0 bases and 4 bases, there was a span of 19 bases. Germline-derived CDR1 and CDR2 are SGHDN and FVKESK. CDR3 residues: CASSQDVWGRGQYNSPLHF. The CDR3 DNA follows: TGTGCCAGCAGCCAAGATGTCTGGGGCCGCGGTCAATATAATTCACCCCTCCACTTT. Using reference TRBV14 and TRBJ1-6 for the parts outside the CDR3, the full variable domain is EAGVTQFPSHSVIEKGQTVTLRCDPISGHDNLYWYRRVMGKEIKFLLHFVKESKQDESGMPNNRFLAERTGGTYSTLKVQPAELEDSGVYFCASSQDVWGRGQYNSPLHFGNGTRLTVT.

The chain links TRBV21-1 to TRBJ2-1. TRBV21-1 is designated a pseudogene. The CDR3 is made up of 13 amino acids. CDR3 sequence reads: CASSPRRGARRFF. The CDR3 DNA reads as TGTGCCAGCAGCCCCCGGAGGGGGGCCCGTCGGTTCTTC.

This sequence joins TRBV5-1 and TRBJ2-1; D is perhaps TRBD2 (6 bases). From germline, CDR1 is SGHRS and CDR2 YFSETQ. V was pared by 0 bases and J by 2 bases, with 12 bases between. CDR3 size: 16 residues. CDR3 sequence (DNA): TGCGCCAGCAGCTTGGCGGGAGATGGAACCTACAATGAGCAGTTCTTC. It is translated as CASSLAGDGTYNEQFF.